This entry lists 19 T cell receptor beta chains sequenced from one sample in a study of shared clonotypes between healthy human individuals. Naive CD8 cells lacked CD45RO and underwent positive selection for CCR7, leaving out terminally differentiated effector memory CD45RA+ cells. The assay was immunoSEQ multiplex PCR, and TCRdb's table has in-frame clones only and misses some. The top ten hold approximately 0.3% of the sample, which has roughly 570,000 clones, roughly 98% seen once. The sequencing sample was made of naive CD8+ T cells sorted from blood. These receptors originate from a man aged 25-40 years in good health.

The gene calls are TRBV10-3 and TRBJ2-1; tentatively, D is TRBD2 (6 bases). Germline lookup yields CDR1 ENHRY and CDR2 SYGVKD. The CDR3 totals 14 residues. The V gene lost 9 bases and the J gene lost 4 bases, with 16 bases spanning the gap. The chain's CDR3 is CAMGGDTGYNEQFF. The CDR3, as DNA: TGTGCCATGGGGGGAGACACCGGTTACAATGAGCAGTTCTTC.

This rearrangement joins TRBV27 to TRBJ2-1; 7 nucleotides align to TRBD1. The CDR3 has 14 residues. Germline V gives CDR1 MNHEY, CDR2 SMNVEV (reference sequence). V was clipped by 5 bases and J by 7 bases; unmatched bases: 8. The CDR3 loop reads CASSPTVTGNEQFF. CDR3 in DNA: TGTGCCAGCAGTCCCACCGTGACAGGGAATGAGCAGTTCTTC.

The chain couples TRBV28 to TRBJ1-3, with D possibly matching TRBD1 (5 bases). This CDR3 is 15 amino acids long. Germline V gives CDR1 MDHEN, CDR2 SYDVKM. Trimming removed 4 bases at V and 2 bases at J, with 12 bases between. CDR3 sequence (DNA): TGTGCCAGCAGTTCTACCGGGGGGGCTGGAAACACCATATATTTT. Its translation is CASSSTGGAGNTIYF.

The CDR3 reads CASSLSISRALMYEQYF. The DNA for the CDR3 is TGTGCCAGCAGTTTATCGATCTCCAGGGCATTAATGTACGAGCAGTACTTC. V gene TRBV27 combines with J gene TRBJ2-7, with TRBD1 as a possible D gene (5 bases). The CDR3 is 17 amino acids. From germline, CDR1 is MNHEY and CDR2 SMNVEV (reference sequence). V lost 0 bases and J 4 bases, leaving 19 bases between the germline ends.

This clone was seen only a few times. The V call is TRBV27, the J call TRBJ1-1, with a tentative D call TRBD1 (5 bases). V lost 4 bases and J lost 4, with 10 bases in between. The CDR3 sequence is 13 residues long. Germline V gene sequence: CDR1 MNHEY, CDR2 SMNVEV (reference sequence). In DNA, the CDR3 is TGTGCCAGCAGTTGGGCCGGGGGCACTGAAGCTTTCTTT. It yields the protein CASSWAGGTEAFF.

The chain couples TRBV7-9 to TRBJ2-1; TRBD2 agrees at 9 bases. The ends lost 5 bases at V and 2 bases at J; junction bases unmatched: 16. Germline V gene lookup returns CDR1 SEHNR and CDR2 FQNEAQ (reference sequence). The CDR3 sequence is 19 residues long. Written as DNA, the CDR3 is TGTGCCAGCAGCCCGATCACCCTCTCTAGCGGGACAACCTACAATGAGCAGTTCTTC. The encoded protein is CASSPITLSSGTTYNEQFF.

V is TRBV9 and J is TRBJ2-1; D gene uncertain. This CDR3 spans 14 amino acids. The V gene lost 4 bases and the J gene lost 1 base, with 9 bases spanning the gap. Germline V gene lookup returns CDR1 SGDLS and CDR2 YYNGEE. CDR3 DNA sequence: TGTGCCAGCAGCCCGCTCACATCCTACAATGAGCAGTTCTTC. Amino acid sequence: CASSPLTSYNEQFF.

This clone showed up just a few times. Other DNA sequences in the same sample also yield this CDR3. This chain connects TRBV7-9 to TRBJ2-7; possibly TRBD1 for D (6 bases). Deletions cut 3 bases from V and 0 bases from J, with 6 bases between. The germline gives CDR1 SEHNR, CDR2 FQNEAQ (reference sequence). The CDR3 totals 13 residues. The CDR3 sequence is CASSLDSSYEQYF. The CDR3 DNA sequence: TGTGCCAGCAGCTTGGACAGCTCCTACGAGCAGTACTTC.

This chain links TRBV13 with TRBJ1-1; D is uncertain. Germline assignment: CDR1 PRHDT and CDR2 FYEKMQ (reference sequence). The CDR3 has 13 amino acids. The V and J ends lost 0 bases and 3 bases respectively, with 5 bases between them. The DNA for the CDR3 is TGTGCCAGCAGCTTAGGCGGGGACACTGAAGCTTTCTTT. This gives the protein CASSLGGDTEAFF. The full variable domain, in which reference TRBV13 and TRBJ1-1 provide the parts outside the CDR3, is AAGVIQSPRHLIKEKRETATLKCYPIPRHDTVYWYQQGPGQDPQFLISFYEKMQSDKGSIPDRFSAQQFSDYHSELNMSSLELGDSALYFCASSLGGDTEAFFGQGTRLTVV.

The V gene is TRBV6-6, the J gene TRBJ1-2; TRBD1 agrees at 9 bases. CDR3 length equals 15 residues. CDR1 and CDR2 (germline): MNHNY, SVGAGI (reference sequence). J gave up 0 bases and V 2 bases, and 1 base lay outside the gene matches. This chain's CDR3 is CASSYGTGTNYGYTF. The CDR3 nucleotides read TGTGCCAGCAGTTACGGGACAGGGACTAACTATGGCTACACCTTC.

CDR3 loop: CASSRSQGEETQYF. The DNA of the CDR3 is TGTGCCAGCAGTCGTTCACAGGGGGAAGAGACCCAGTACTTC. This chain joins TRBV6-5 and TRBJ2-5, with 8 bases matching TRBD1. With 5 bases clipped from V and 3 bases from J, the junction kept 5 bases outside the gene matches. CDR3 length: 14 residues. Per the germline V gene, CDR1 is MNHEY and CDR2 is SVGAGI.

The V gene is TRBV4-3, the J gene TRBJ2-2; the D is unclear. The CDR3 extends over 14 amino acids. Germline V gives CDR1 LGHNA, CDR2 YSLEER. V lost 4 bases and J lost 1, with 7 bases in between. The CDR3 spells CASSLIGNTGELFF. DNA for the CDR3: TGCGCCAGCAGCCTGATTGGGAACACCGGGGAGCTGTTTTTT.

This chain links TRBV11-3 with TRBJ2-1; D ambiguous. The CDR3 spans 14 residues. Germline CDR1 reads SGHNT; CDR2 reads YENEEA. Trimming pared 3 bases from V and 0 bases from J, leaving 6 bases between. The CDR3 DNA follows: TGTGCCAGCAGCTTGCCTAGCTCCTACAATGAGCAGTTCTTC. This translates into CASSLPSSYNEQFF. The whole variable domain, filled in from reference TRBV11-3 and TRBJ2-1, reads EAGVVQSPRYKIIEKKQPVAFWCNPISGHNTLYWYLQNLGQGPELLIRYENEEAVDDSQLPKDRFSAERLKGVDSTLKIQPAELGDSAVYLCASSLPSSYNEQFFGPGTRLTVL.

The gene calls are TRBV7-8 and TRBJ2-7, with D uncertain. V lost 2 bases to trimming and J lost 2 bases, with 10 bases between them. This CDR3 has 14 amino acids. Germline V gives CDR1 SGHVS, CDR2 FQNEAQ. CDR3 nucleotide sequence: TGTGCCAGCAGCTTATATGGCAGAGCCTACGAGCAGTACTTC. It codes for CASSLYGRAYEQYF.

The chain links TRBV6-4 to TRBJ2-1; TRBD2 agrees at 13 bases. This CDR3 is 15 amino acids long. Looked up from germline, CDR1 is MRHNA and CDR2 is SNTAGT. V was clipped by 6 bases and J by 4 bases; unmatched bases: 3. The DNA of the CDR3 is TGTGCCAGCAGCGAACTAGCGGGAGGGTACAATGAGCAGTTCTTC. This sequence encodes CASSELAGGYNEQFF.

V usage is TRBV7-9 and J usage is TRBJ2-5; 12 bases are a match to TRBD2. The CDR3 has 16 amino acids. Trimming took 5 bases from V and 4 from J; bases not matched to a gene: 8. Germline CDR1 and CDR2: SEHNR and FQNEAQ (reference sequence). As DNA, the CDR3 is TGTGCCAGCAGCCTGCCCGGGACTAGCGGGTCAGAGACCCAGTACTTC. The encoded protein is CASSLPGTSGSETQYF.

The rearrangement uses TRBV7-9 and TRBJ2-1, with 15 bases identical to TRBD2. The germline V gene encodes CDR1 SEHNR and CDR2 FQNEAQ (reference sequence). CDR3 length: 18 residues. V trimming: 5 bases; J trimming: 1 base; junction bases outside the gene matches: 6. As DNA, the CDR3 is TGTGCCAGCAGCCCGGGGACTAGCGGGAGGAGTTCCTACAATGAGCAGTTCTTC. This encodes CASSPGTSGRSSYNEQFF.

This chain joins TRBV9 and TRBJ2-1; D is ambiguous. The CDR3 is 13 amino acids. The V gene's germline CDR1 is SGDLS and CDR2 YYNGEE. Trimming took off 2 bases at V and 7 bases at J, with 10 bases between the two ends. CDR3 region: CASSVSYGNEQFF. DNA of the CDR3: TGTGCCAGCAGCGTTTCTTATGGGAATGAGCAGTTCTTC.

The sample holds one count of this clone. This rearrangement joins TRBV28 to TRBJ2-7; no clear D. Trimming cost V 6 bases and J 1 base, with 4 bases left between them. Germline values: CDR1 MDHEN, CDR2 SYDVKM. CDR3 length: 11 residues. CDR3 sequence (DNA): TGTGCCAGCAGATCTTCCTACGAGCAGTACTTC. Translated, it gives CASRSSYEQYF.